Listed below are T cell receptor beta chains from one sample, sequenced in a study of control samples from healthy donors and cancer patients. Sequenced by immunoSEQ multiplex PCR; TCRdb stores in-frame clones only, minus some. The sample contains about 94,000 clones, 90% of which appear only once. The sequenced sample consisted of blood. These TCRs come from a woman under 30 in good health. The CDR3 runs from the conserved cysteine through the conserved F or W. The D gene is left open where the match is weak. Not every row has a clone size; where given, it reads once, few, many or a size class.

d_gene | j_gene | abundance | v_gene | CDR3aa | CDR3nt
TRBD1 | TRBJ2-3 | . | TRBV2 | CARTGTGATDTQYF | TGTGCCAGGACCGGGACAGGGGCTACAGATACGCAGTATTTT
. | TRBJ1-2 | few | TRBV5-6 | CASSQPTRGAIYGYTF | TGTGCCAGCAGCCAACCTACAAGGGGGGCCATCTATGGCTACACCTTC
. | TRBJ1-6 | . | TRBV3-1/TRBV3-2 | CASSHAAGNSPLHF | TGTGCCAGCAGCCACGCCGCGGGAAATTCACCCCTCCACTTT
TRBD1 | TRBJ1-5 | . | TRBV5-1 | CASSQGETGQPQHF | TGCGCCAGCAGCCAGGGGGAAACAGGCCAGCCCCAGCATTTT
. | TRBJ1-2 | . | TRBV6-5 | CASRKTGTITEGYTF | TGTGCCAGCAGAAAAACCGGGACCATCACTGAAGGCTACACCTTC
. | TRBJ1-2 | . | TRBV5-5 | CASSLDGGGKTNYGYTF | TGTGCCAGCAGCTTGGATGGAGGGGGAAAAACTAACTATGGCTACACCTTC
TRBD1 | TRBJ2-5 | . | TRBV15 | CATSLKGAAQETQYF | TGTGCCACCAGCCTAAAGGGGGCTGCCCAAGAGACCCAGTACTTC
. | TRBJ1-5 | . | TRBV6-1 | CASSESSVNQPQHF | TGTGCCAGCAGTGAATCGTCTGTCAATCAGCCCCAGCATTTT
. | TRBJ1-1 | . | TRBV2 | CASSDRDTRAFF | TGTGCCAGCAGTGACCGGGACACTAGGGCTTTCTTT
. | TRBJ2-7 | . | TRBV14 | CASSQSGYEQYF | TGTGCCAGCAGCCAATCTGGGTACGAGCAGTACTTC
. | TRBJ1-5 | . | TRBV10-1 | CASSRSVNNNQPQHF | TGCGCCAGCAGCCGGTCAGTTAATAACAATCAGCCCCAGCATTTT
TRBD1 | TRBJ1-2 | . | TRBV5-1 | CASSSDRVGYTF | TGCGCCAGCAGCTCGGACAGGGTTGGCTACACCTTC
. | TRBJ1-1 | . | TRBV6-1 | CASSEAIQGLTEAFF | TGTGCCAGCAGTGAAGCGATACAGGGCCTCACTGAAGCTTTCTTT
. | TRBJ1-5 | once | TRBV21-1 | CASSKTGADSAQHF | TGTGCCAGCAGCAAAACGGGGGCCGATTCGGCCCAGCATTTT
TRBD1 | TRBJ2-7 | . | TRBV25-1 | CASSELPDRGTHEQYF | TGTGCCAGCAGTGAACTCCCCGACAGGGGAACCCACGAGCAGTACTTC
TRBD1 | TRBJ1-3 | . | TRBV6-5 | CASSQGAGGNTIYF | TGTGCCAGCAGCCAGGGGGCAGGTGGAAACACCATATATTTT
TRBD2 | TRBJ2-5 | . | TRBV5-4 | CASSLGTSGASQETQYF | TGTGCCAGCAGCTTGGGGACTAGCGGGGCCTCTCAAGAGACCCAGTACTTC
. | TRBJ2-3 | . | TRBV7-3 | CASSLNLGDTQYF | TGTGCCAGCAGCTTAAACCTCGGCGATACGCAGTATTTT
. | TRBJ1-1 | . | TRBV7-9 | CASSWGPGETEAFF | TGTGCCAGTAGCTGGGGACCAGGAGAAACTGAAGCTTTCTTT
. | TRBJ2-7 | few | TRBV19 | CASSIGKGSYEQYF | TGTGCCAGTAGTATAGGGAAGGGATCCTACGAGCAGTACTTC
TRBD1 | TRBJ1-1 | . | TRBV5-4 | CASSSPGQGSREAFF | TGTGCCAGCAGCTCCCCGGGACAGGGATCCAGGGAAGCTTTCTTT
. | TRBJ2-5 | once | TRBV7-6 | CASSGVEETQYF | TGTGCCAGCAGCGGGGTTGAAGAGACCCAGTACTTC
TRBD1 | TRBJ1-1 | . | TRBV27 | CASSRGADRGIVWTEAFF | TGTGCCAGCAGCCGTGGGGCCGACAGGGGGATAGTATGGACTGAAGCTTTCTTT
TRBD1 | TRBJ1-6 | . | TRBV10-1 | CASPGQLGSYNSPLHF | TGCGCCAGCCCGGGACAGTTAGGTTCCTATAATTCACCCCTCCACTTT
. | TRBJ1-1 | . | TRBV21-1 | CASSQSLTGENTEAFF | TGTGCCAGCAGCCAATCCCTGACAGGTGAGAACACTGAAGCTTTCTTT
TRBD2 | TRBJ2-5 | . | TRBV3-1/TRBV3-2 | CASSELAGVGTQYF | TGTGCCAGCAGCGAGCTAGCGGGGGTCGGGACCCAGTACTTC